The 14 T cell receptor beta chains given below trace back to one sample, sequenced in a study of blood T cell repertoires in COVID-19 (TCRdb year 2020). Receptor libraries were prepared by the immunoSEQ multiplex PCR assay. The table was pulled from immuneACCESS by TCRdb, which kept in-frame rearrangements only. Such tables lose some clones; where checked, under half of the loss comes from unresolved V genes, and the rest has no known cause. Recorded for this sample are fewer than 30,000 clones; about nine tenths of them occurred a single time. About 8% of the sample is in the top ten clones. The sequenced sample was peripheral blood. These receptors were collected from a man over 45 with active COVID-19.

The V gene is TRBV27, the J gene TRBJ1-6; a possible D gene is TRBD1 (6 bases). The germline V gene encodes CDR1 MNHEY and CDR2 SMNVEV (reference sequence). Trimming took off 3 bases at V and 5 bases at J, with 11 bases between the two ends. The CDR3 is made up of 15 amino acids. The CDR3 sequence is CASSFDRSDNSPLHF. As DNA, the CDR3 is TGTGCCAGCAGTTTCGACAGGTCTGATAATTCACCCCTCCACTTT.

This clone was counted once. The chain employs TRBV7-2 and TRBJ1-5; tentatively, D is TRBD1 (5 bases). CDR1 and CDR2 (germline): SGHTA, FQGNSA. This CDR3 is built from 14 residues. Trimming removed 5 bases at V and 3 bases at J, with 11 bases between. DNA of the CDR3: TGTGCCAGCAGCCTCGACAGCCTCAATCAGCCCCAGCATTTT. This encodes CASSLDSLNQPQHF.

The chain uses TRBV5-1 and TRBJ2-7; 10 bases line up with TRBD1. The V and J ends lost 3 bases and 9 bases, in that order; junction bases with no gene match: 9. The CDR3 has 14 residues. CDR1 is SGHRS, CDR2 YFSETQ, per germline. The CDR3 protein is CASSSGRQGAGQYF. The CDR3 DNA follows: TGCGCCAGCAGCTCGGGCCGACAGGGGGCAGGGCAGTACTTC.

This rearrangement joins TRBV7-8 to TRBJ2-7; D is perhaps TRBD1 (5 bases). Germline loops: CDR1 SGHVS, CDR2 FQNEAQ. This CDR3 region has 16 residues. V was trimmed by 1 base and J by 0 bases, leaving 13 bases between them. The CDR3 coding sequence is TGTGCCAGCAGCTTAGTACGGCGACAGAGCTCCTACGAGCAGTACTTC. The encoded protein is CASSLVRRQSSYEQYF.

This clone appeared a single time. The V gene is TRBV5-1, the J gene TRBJ2-7, with a tentative D call TRBD2 (5 bases). This CDR3 spans 15 amino acids. Germline CDR1 SGHRS, CDR2 YFSETQ. V was shortened by 4 bases and J by 1 base, with 15 bases between the two germline ends. The CDR3 nucleotides are TGCGCCAGCAGCCCCCCTAGAGGGTTTTCCTACGAGCAGTACTTC. Translation gives CASSPPRGFSYEQYF.

CDR3 nucleotide sequence: TGTGCCATCAGCCCGGGGGGGGGCGTTGGCTACACCTTC. This gives the protein CAISPGGGVGYTF. This chain links TRBV10-3 with TRBJ1-2, with a weak D call TRBD1 (6 bases). V was clipped by 6 bases and J by 7 bases, with 15 bases between them. Germline CDR1 and CDR2: ENHRY and SYGVKD. This CDR3 has 13 amino acids.

This chain connects TRBV13 to TRBJ2-2; 8 nucleotides agree with TRBD2. V shed 6 bases, J shed 6 bases, and the junction held 12 bases outside the gene matches. Germline CDR1 and CDR2: PRHDT and FYEKMQ (reference sequence). This CDR3 is 16 amino acids long. The CDR3 DNA reads TGTGCCAGCAGTCGACCCGGGACTAGGATCGCCGGGGAGCTGTTTTTT. It encodes CASSRPGTRIAGELFF. Filled out from reference TRBV13 and TRBJ2-2, the complete variable domain reads AAGVIQSPRHLIKEKRETATLKCYPIPRHDTVYWYQQGPGQDPQFLISFYEKMQSDKGSIPDRFSAQQFSDYHSELNMSSLELGDSALYFCASSRPGTRIAGELFFGEGSRLTVL.

This chain links TRBV7-8 with TRBJ1-5; the D gene is possibly TRBD1 (5 bases). The CDR3 extends over 15 amino acids. Germline V gene sequence: CDR1 SGHVS, CDR2 FQNEAQ. Trimming removed 5 bases at V and 1 base at J, with 12 bases between. The CDR3 region is CASSPTEESNQPQHF. DNA for the CDR3: TGTGCCAGCAGCCCGACAGAGGAGAGCAATCAGCCCCAGCATTTT.

J is TRBJ1-3 and V is TRBV5-4; perhaps TRBD1 as D (6 bases). Germline V lookup: CDR1 SGHNT, CDR2 YYREEE (reference sequence). CDR3 length: 15 amino acids. Trimming took 0 bases from V and 3 from J, leaving 10 bases between them. The CDR3 region is CASSLDQGFGNTIYF. DNA of the CDR3: TGTGCCAGCAGCTTGGACCAGGGGTTTGGAAACACCATATATTTT.

On this clone: The germline gene is not matched at one end of the junction; a read error may be the cause. This rearrangement joins TRBV2 to TRBJ1-1; no firm D call. The CDR3 length is 14 residues. CDR1 is SNHLY and CDR2 is FYNNEI in the germline V gene. CDR3 bases: TGTGCCAGCAGTGAAGAGACTTTGAACGCTGAAGCTTTCTTT. Translating gives CASSEETLNAEAFF.

V and J are TRBV6-1 and TRBJ2-5, with 12 nucleotides matching TRBD2. V was clipped by 2 bases and J by 3 bases; unmatched bases: 1. Germline CDR1 MNHNS, CDR2 SASEGT. This CDR3 has 15 amino acids. CDR3 nucleotides: TGTGCCAGCAGTGAACTAGCGGGAGGGGAAGAGACCCAGTACTTC. It is translated as CASSELAGGEETQYF.

Only a few counts were recorded for this clone. V gene TRBV28 combines with J gene TRBJ2-6, with TRBD1 as a possible D gene (6 bases). The ends were cut back, 5 bases at V and 4 bases at J, with 12 bases in the middle. Germline V gene data show CDR1 as MDHEN and CDR2 as SYDVKM. This CDR3 is 15 amino acids long. The CDR3 sequence is CASSQTGSGANVLTF. The CDR3 DNA is TGTGCCAGCAGTCAAACAGGGTCGGGGGCCAACGTCCTGACTTTC.

The chain uses TRBV5-1 and TRBJ2-1; TRBD2 matches 11 bases. V shed 3 bases and J 4 bases; nucleotides not matched to a gene: 3. The V gene's germline CDR1 is SGHRS and CDR2 YFSETQ. The CDR3 consists of 15 residues. As DNA, the CDR3 is TGCGCCAGCAGCTGGACTAGCGGGCTATACAATGAGCAGTTCTTC. As protein: CASSWTSGLYNEQFF.

This clone came up once. The rearrangement joins TRBV5-4 to TRBJ2-7; tentative D call: TRBD1 (6 bases). Germline V gene data show CDR1 as SGHNT and CDR2 as YYREEE (reference sequence). Trimming left V 3 bases short and J 2 bases short, with 9 bases between. The length of the CDR3 is 13 residues. The chain's CDR3 is CASSSNRAYEQYV. The DNA for the CDR3 is TGTGCCAGCAGCTCCAACAGGGCCTACGAGCAGTACGTC.